A single sample is the source of the 24 T cell receptor beta chains below, sequenced in a study of CD8 T cells in Susac syndrome. It was with random hexamers that roughly 0.45 to 1 ug RNA was reverse transcribed. TCRdb re-called the immunoSEQ multiplex PCR reads with MiXCR, one entry per CDR3 protein. The table records 130,000 or so distinct CDR3 sequences, 94% of them present only once. The sequencing input was CD4+ T cells from PBMCs. The receptors come from a human donor in good health.

V is TRBV27 and J is TRBJ2-3; 9 bases match TRBD2. CDR1 is MNHEY, CDR2 SMNVEV, per germline (reference sequence). V was clipped by 3 bases and J by 5 bases; unmatched bases: 6. This CDR3 region has 15 residues. In DNA, the CDR3 is TGTGCCAGCAGTTTTGGGGGAGCGGGGGGAGATACGCAGTATTTT. It translates to CASSFGGAGGDTQYF.

J is TRBJ1-5 and V is TRBV6-5; the match to TRBD1 covers 8 bases. Losses at the gene ends were 6 bases for V and 8 bases for J; bases not matched to a gene: 6. Germline V gene data show CDR1 as MNHEY and CDR2 as SVGAGI. This CDR3 region has 13 residues. DNA for the CDR3: TGTGCCAGCAGCCCAGGGGGCAAGAAGCCCCAGCATTTT. Amino acid sequence: CASSPGGKKPQHF.

This clonotype was recorded once. This sequence joins TRBV29-1 and TRBJ2-7; D ambiguous. Trimming removed 7 bases from V and 5 bases from J, with 15 bases in between. The CDR3 loop spans 12 amino acids. CDR1 and CDR2 (germline): SQVTM, ANQGSEA. CDR3 in DNA: TGCAGCGCCCGAGGTCAGCCCAACGAGCAGTACTTC. Amino acid sequence: CSARGQPNEQYF.

The genes are TRBV29-1 and TRBJ2-7, with TRBD2 identical over 7 bases. V dropped 6 bases and J dropped 4; count of bases not matched to a gene: 3. There are 11 residues in the CDR3. Germline CDR1 reads SQVTM; CDR2 reads ANQGSEA. The CDR3 reads CSVSGGYEQYF. In DNA form, the CDR3 reads TGCAGCGTCTCCGGGGGGTACGAGCAGTACTTC.

The chain carries TRBV10-3 and TRBJ2-6, with 12 bases that match TRBD2. The ends lost 0 bases at V and 9 bases at J; junction bases unmatched: 9. Germline V gene sequence: CDR1 ENHRY, CDR2 SYGVKD. The CDR3 sequence is 18 residues long. The CDR3: CAISESAGTSGPYNVLTF. The CDR3 DNA reads TGTGCCATCAGTGAGTCGGCGGGGACTAGCGGGCCCTACAACGTCCTGACTTTC.

The chain joins TRBV19 to TRBJ1-5, with D uncertain. The CDR3 has 9 amino acids. Germline V gene sequence: CDR1 LNHDA, CDR2 SQIVND (reference sequence). Trimming removed 8 bases from V and 9 bases from J, with 5 bases in between. CDR3 amino acids: CASGRPQHF. CDR3 sequence (DNA): TGTGCCAGTGGGCGGCCCCAGCATTTT.

The V call is TRBV6-2 or TRBV6-3, the J call TRBJ2-5, with D perhaps being TRBD1 or TRBD2 (5 bases each). Germline CDR1 reads MNHEY; CDR2 reads SVGEGT. V lost 2 bases, J lost 5 bases, and 21 bases lay in between. This CDR3 is built from 17 residues. CDR3 coding DNA: TGTGCCAGCAGTTACGGGGCGGGCCTTCATAGAGGGGAGACCCAGTACTTC. Translated, it gives CASSYGAGLHRGETQYF.

The chain is built from TRBV30 and TRBJ2-1; D unresolved. Trimming removed 3 bases at V and 0 bases at J, with 9 bases between. CDR1 is GTSNPN, CDR2 SVGIG, per germline (reference sequence). The CDR3 is made up of 14 amino acids. The CDR3 DNA sequence: TGTGCCTGGAGGTCTGTTAGCTCCTACAATGAGCAGTTCTTC. This translates into CAWRSVSSYNEQFF. Full variable domain (remainder filled in from reference TRBV30 and TRBJ2-1): SQTIHQWPATLVQPVGSPLSLECTVEGTSNPNLYWYRQAAGRGLQLLFYSVGIGQISSEVPQNLSASRPQDRQFILSSKKLLLSDSGFYLCAWRSVSSYNEQFFGPGTRLTVL.

V is TRBV20-1 and J is TRBJ2-7; D is undetermined. In germline, CDR1 is DFQATT, CDR2 SNEGSKA (reference sequence). This CDR3 is 11 amino acids long. V was shortened by 7 bases and J by 7 bases, with 14 bases between the two germline ends. The CDR3 here is CSVDLLGEQYF. The CDR3 DNA reads TGCAGTGTCGACCTCCTGGGGGAGCAGTACTTC.

The chain recombines TRBV7-8 with TRBJ2-5; a weak D match, TRBD2 (5 bases). CDR1 is SGHVS, CDR2 FQNEAQ, per germline. The V end lost 1 base, the J end lost 5 bases, and 17 bases lay between the germline ends. The CDR3 runs to 16 residues. The CDR3 loop reads CASSLEGRGTRETQYF. In DNA form, the CDR3 reads TGTGCCAGCAGCTTAGAAGGCCGGGGTACGAGGGAGACCCAGTACTTC.

In this sample, this clonotype turned up once. The chain carries TRBV5-1 and TRBJ2-1; D may be TRBD2 (6 bases). This CDR3 is 13 amino acids long. V was shortened by 0 bases and J by 7 bases, with 8 bases between the two germline ends. The germline V gene has CDR1 SGHRS and CDR2 YFSETQ. CDR3 DNA: TGCGCCAGCAGCTTGGGGGCGGGGAATGAGCAGTTCTTC. This encodes CASSLGAGNEQFF.

This rearrangement joins TRBV3-1 to TRBJ2-6; 7 positions agree with TRBD1. The CDR3 is made up of 17 amino acids. The germline V gene has CDR1 LGHDT and CDR2 YNNKEL (reference sequence). The V and J ends lost 2 bases and 3 bases, in that order; junction bases with no gene match: 7. CDR3: CASSQTTGVVGANVLTF. In nucleotides, the CDR3 is TGTGCCAGCAGCCAAACCACAGGGGTCGTTGGGGCCAACGTCCTGACTTTC.

This sequence joins TRBV6-1 and TRBJ2-6; D is perhaps TRBD1 or TRBD2 (7 bases each). Germline-derived CDR1 and CDR2 are MNHNS and SASEGT. The V end was cut by 5 bases, the J end by 0 bases, with 14 bases between. CDR3 length: 17 amino acids. CDR3 DNA: TGTGCCAGCAGTCCCAGGGGGGGGCTCTCTGGGGCCAACGTCCTGACTTTC. It translates to CASSPRGGLSGANVLTF.

This clonotype occurred a few times. The chain couples TRBV30 to TRBJ1-3; a weak D match, TRBD1 (5 bases). Trimming left V 0 bases short and J 0 bases short, with 9 bases between. CDR3 length equals 15 residues. The germline V gene has CDR1 GTSNPN and CDR2 SVGIG (reference sequence). The CDR3 spells CAWSVQVLSGNTIYF. The CDR3 DNA is TGTGCCTGGAGTGTACAGGTTCTCTCTGGAAACACCATATATTTT.

The V gene is TRBV3-1, the J gene TRBJ2-1, with 7 bases lining up with TRBD2. The germline gives CDR1 LGHDT, CDR2 YNNKEL (reference sequence). The ends lost 3 bases at V and 7 bases at J; junction bases unmatched: 6. The length of the CDR3 is 14 residues. This CDR3 reads CASSHSGTTNEQFF. CDR3 nucleotide sequence: TGTGCCAGCAGCCACTCAGGGACTACGAATGAGCAGTTCTTC.

The J gene is TRBJ2-7, the V gene TRBV5-6, with TRBD1 matching 9 bases. After removal of 3 bases from V and 5 bases from J, the junction contained 9 bases not matched to a gene. The CDR3 covers 15 residues. Germline CDR1 reads SGHDT; CDR2 reads YYEEEE. Here the CDR3 DNA reads TGTGCCAGCAGCTCTACAGGGGGCATCGTCAACGAGCAGTACTTC. It translates to CASSSTGGIVNEQYF.

The chain employs TRBV3-1 and TRBJ2-1; TRBD2 matches 10 bases. V was pared by 1 base and J by 2 bases, with 2 bases of the junction left unmatched. The germline gives CDR1 LGHDT, CDR2 YNNKEL (reference sequence). This CDR3 region has 16 residues. CDR3 sequence (DNA): TGTGCCAGCAGCCAAGGGACTAGCGGTACCTACAATGAGCAGTTCTTC. Encoded protein: CASSQGTSGTYNEQFF.

This rearrangement joins TRBV10-3 to TRBJ2-1; D is tentatively TRBD1 or TRBD2 (6 bases each). The CDR3 is 15 amino acids. Trimming cost V 0 bases and J 7 bases, with 13 bases left between them. Germline lookup yields CDR1 ENHRY and CDR2 SYGVKD. The CDR3 DNA reads TGTGCCATCAGTGAGTCGGAGGGGGTCTATAATGAGCAGTTCTTC. This sequence encodes CAISESEGVYNEQFF.

The DNA of the CDR3 is TGTGCCAGCAGTTCCCTTAGCGGGAGGCCCCACAATGAGCAGTTCTTC. Amino acid sequence: CASSSLSGRPHNEQFF. The chain carries TRBV6-5 and TRBJ2-1; TRBD2 matches at 10 bases. The J segment lost 5 bases and the V segment lost 4 bases, leaving 8 bases of the junction unmatched. Germline V gives CDR1 MNHEY, CDR2 SVGAGI. The length of the CDR3 is 16 residues.

This chain links TRBV30 with TRBJ2-2, with 7 positions matching TRBD2. V lost 0 bases, J lost 0 bases, and 1 base stayed unmatched. CDR3 length: 15 residues. CDR1 GTSNPN and CDR2 SVGIG come from the germline V gene (reference sequence). The CDR3 region has the DNA TGTGCCTGGAGTGTAGGGACTACGAACACCGGGGAGCTGTTTTTT. This translates into CAWSVGTTNTGELFF.

V is TRBV20-1 and J is TRBJ1-5; D call uncertain. The germline V and J ends were trimmed by 6 bases and 1 base, with 7 bases remaining between them. The CDR3 consists of 12 residues. CDR1 is DFQATT, CDR2 SNEGSKA, per germline (reference sequence). The CDR3 is CSAGRSNQPQHF. For the CDR3, the DNA is TGCAGTGCCGGGAGGAGCAATCAGCCCCAGCATTTT.

This clonotype was seen once. The CDR3 DNA follows: TGTGCCAGCAGCTCCCTTAGGGCTCCCCGAAGGGACTACAATGAGCAGTTCTTC. Amino acids: CASSSLRAPRRDYNEQFF. The rearrangement links TRBV7-9 to TRBJ2-1; no definite D call. Germline lookup yields CDR1 SEHNR and CDR2 FQNEAQ (reference sequence). Trimming shortened V by 4 bases and J by 3 bases, and 22 bases separated the two germline ends. The CDR3 totals 18 residues. Looking up the rest from reference TRBV7-9 and TRBJ2-1 gives the full variable domain: DTGVSQNPRHKITKRGQNVTFRCDPISEHNRLYWYRQTLGQGPEFLTYFQNEAQLEKSRLLSDRFSAERPKGSFSTLEIQRTEQGDSAMYLCASSSLRAPRRDYNEQFFGPGTRLTVL.

The V gene is TRBV7-9, the J gene TRBJ2-5; TRBD1 or TRBD2 may be the D gene (5 bases each). This CDR3 is 15 amino acids long. Germline assignment: CDR1 SEHNR and CDR2 FQNEAQ (reference sequence). Deletions cut 4 bases from V and 1 base from J, with 13 bases between. CDR3 in DNA: TGTGCCAGCAGCTCCCAGGGAGCCCTCCAAGAGACCCAGTACTTC. This encodes CASSSQGALQETQYF.

This clonotype was found a few times. The genes are TRBV3-1 and TRBJ1-6; D gene unclear. Germline CDR1 is LGHDT and CDR2 is YNNKEL (reference sequence). The CDR3 has 12 amino acids. Trimming took 4 bases from V and 8 from J, leaving 6 bases between them. CDR3 sequence: CASSLRDSPLHF. The CDR3 nucleotides are TGTGCCAGCAGCCTTCGGGATTCACCCCTCCACTTT.